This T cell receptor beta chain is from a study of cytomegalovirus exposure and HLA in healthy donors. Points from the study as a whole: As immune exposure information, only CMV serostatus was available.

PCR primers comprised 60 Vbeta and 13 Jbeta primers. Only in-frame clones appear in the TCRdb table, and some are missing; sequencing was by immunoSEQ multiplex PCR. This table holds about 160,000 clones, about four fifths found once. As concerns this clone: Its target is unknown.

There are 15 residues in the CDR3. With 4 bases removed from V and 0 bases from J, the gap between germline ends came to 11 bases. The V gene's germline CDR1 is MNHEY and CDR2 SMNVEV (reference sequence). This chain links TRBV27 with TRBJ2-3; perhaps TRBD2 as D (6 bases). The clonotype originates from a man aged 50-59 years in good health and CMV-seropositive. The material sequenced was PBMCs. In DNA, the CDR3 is TGTGCCAGCAGTTCGCGGGGTTCTAGCACAGATACGCAGTATTTT. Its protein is CASSSRGSSTDTQYF.